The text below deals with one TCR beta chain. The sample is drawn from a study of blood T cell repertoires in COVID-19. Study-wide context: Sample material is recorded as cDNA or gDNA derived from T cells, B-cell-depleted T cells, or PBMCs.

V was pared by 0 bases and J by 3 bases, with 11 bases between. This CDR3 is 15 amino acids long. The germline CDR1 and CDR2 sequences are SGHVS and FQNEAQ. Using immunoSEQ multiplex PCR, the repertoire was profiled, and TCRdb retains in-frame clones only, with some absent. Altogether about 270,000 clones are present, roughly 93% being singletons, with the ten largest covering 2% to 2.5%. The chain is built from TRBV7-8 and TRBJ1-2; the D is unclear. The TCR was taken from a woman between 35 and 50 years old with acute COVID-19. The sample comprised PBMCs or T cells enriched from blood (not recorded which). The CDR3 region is CASSLADTRDYGYTF. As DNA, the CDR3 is TGTGCCAGCAGCTTAGCAGACACACGTGACTATGGCTACACCTTC.